One sample yielded the 16 T cell receptor beta chains listed below, sequenced in a study of spatial heterogeneity in lung cancer. TCRdb used MiXCR to reprocess the 5' RACE reads, holding one entry per CDR3 protein. The sample holds over 5,500 distinct CDR3 sequences; 4.5% to 7% are singletons and the top ten take 9%. Time point meaning: sample taken at primary tumor resection. Unsorted whole RNA samples from tumor, nontumor lung or frozen PBMC were sequenced. The sample consisted of normal lung tissue next to the tumor, taken at surgery. Receptor source: a female donor with early-stage non-small cell lung cancer.

This clonotype was detected many times. The library was built for alpha chains, so this beta chain is an off-target read and its size means little. DNA of the CDR3: TGCGCCAGCAGCCAGGAGGGACGACGAACCGGGGAGCTGTTTTTT. Protein product: CASSQEGRRTGELFF. The gene calls are TRBV5-1 and TRBJ2-2; D might be TRBD2 (6 bases). The length of the CDR3 is 15 residues. The germline V gene has CDR1 SGHRS and CDR2 YFSETQ. V was trimmed by 4 bases and J by 5 bases, leaving 15 bases between them.

This clonotype is medium-sized by share. Within a library made for alpha chains, this beta chain is off target, and its count is uninformative. The V and J genes are TRBV7-8 and TRBJ2-7, with D uncertain. V shed 2 bases and J shed 4 bases, with 9 bases lying between them. Looked up from germline, CDR1 is SGHVS and CDR2 is FQNEAQ. The CDR3 consists of 13 residues. The DNA for the CDR3 is TGTGCCAGCAGCTTATCTAGTGCGTACGAGCAGTACTTC. It encodes CASSLSSAYEQYF.

Concerning this clonotype: This beta chain came through as a stray read in a library set up for alpha chains, and its size says little. The CDR3 DNA follows: TGTGCCAGCAGTGAATCAGGGGGCCGATGGCCCCAGCATTTT. It translates to CASSESGGRWPQHF. V and J are TRBV28 and TRBJ1-5; 8 nucleotides match TRBD1. The germline gives CDR1 MDHEN, CDR2 SYDVKM. V lost 5 bases and J lost 9; bases outside the gene matches: 9. This CDR3 spans 14 amino acids.

This clonotype is medium-sized (0.01 to 0.1%) within its sample. This beta chain is a stray read from a library made for alpha chains; its abundance is not meaningful. The V gene is TRBV18, the J gene TRBJ2-7, with TRBD1 identical over 9 bases. After removal of 0 bases from V and 4 bases from J, the junction contained 13 bases not matched to a gene. The CDR3 runs 18 residues. In germline, CDR1 is KGHSH, CDR2 LQKENI. In DNA, the CDR3 is TGTGCCAGCTCACCACCGAATCAGAGGGGGACAGGGAATTACGAGCAGTACTTC. This encodes CASSPPNQRGTGNYEQYF.

By its share, this clonotype is medium-sized. Since it is a stray read in a library aimed at alpha chains, this beta chain has a size that is not meaningful. The CDR3 is CASSLAGQVYNEQFF. CDR3 sequence (DNA): TGCGCCAGCAGCTTGGCCGGACAGGTCTACAATGAGCAGTTCTTC. This chain uses TRBV5-1 with TRBJ2-1; 7 bases line up with TRBD1. Trimming removed 0 bases from V and 3 bases from J; junction bases left unmatched: 3. Looked up from germline, CDR1 is SGHRS and CDR2 is YFSETQ. The CDR3 spans 15 residues.

Of note for this clonotype: Being off target in a library aimed at alpha chains, this beta chain has a size of little meaning. The chain recombines TRBV5-1 with TRBJ2-5; D is unresolved. Trimming left V 0 bases short and J 2 bases short, with 2 bases between. This CDR3 comprises 12 residues. Germline V gene lookup returns CDR1 SGHRS and CDR2 YFSETQ. DNA of the CDR3: TGCGCCAGCAGCTTGGAGCAAGAGACCCAGTACTTC. Translating gives CASSLEQETQYF.

Sample share makes this clonotype medium-sized (0.01 to 0.1%). Since it is a stray read in a library aimed at alpha chains, this beta chain has a size that is not meaningful. V and J are TRBV5-1 and TRBJ2-2; D ambiguous. The CDR3 spans 15 residues. Deletions cut 0 bases from V and 5 bases from J, with 11 bases between. Germline CDR1 and CDR2: SGHRS and YFSETQ. CDR3 protein: CASSLGSADTGELFF. DNA of the CDR3: TGCGCCAGCAGCTTGGGCTCGGCAGATACCGGGGAGCTGTTTTTT.

Judged by abundance, this clonotype is medium-sized. This beta chain is a stray sequence in a library constructed for alpha chains; its clone size is not meaningful. The rearrangement joins TRBV5-1 to TRBJ2-3, with 7 bases lining up with TRBD2. There are 14 residues in the CDR3. The germline V gene encodes CDR1 SGHRS and CDR2 YFSETQ. J gave up 3 bases and V 4 bases, and 5 bases lay outside the gene matches. The CDR3 nucleotides read TGCGCCAGCAGCATGGGCGGGAGAACAGATACGCAGTATTTT. Its protein product is CASSMGGRTDTQYF.

Within the sample, this clonotype is medium-sized (0.01 to 0.1%). This beta chain is an off-target read within a library intended for alpha chains, so its frequency means little. The V gene is TRBV5-5, the J gene TRBJ2-2, with 13 bases that match TRBD2. V lost 5 bases, J lost 9 bases, and 7 bases stayed unmatched. The CDR3 sequence is 15 residues long. Germline V gene lookup returns CDR1 SGHKS and CDR2 YYEKEE (reference sequence). The DNA for the CDR3 is TGTGCCAGCAGTTCTCGACTAGCGGGAGGCAGGGAGCTGTTTTTT. Protein: CASSSRLAGGRELFF. The whole variable domain, filled in from reference TRBV5-5 and TRBJ2-2, reads DAGVTQSPTHLIKTRGQQVTLRCSPISGHKSVSWYQQVLGQGPQFIFQYYEKEERGRGNFPDRFSARQFPNYSSELNVNALLLGDSALYLCASSSRLAGGRELFFGEGSRLTVL.

This clonotype was counted a few times. This beta chain represents an off-target read in a library built for alpha chains; its size is of limited meaning. V gene TRBV7-2 combines with J gene TRBJ1-5; no clear D. The germline V gene has CDR1 SGHTA and CDR2 FQGNSA. The V and J ends lost 3 bases and 4 bases respectively, with 7 bases between them. This CDR3 has 13 residues. CDR3 loop: CASSFGVNQPQHF. The CDR3 coding sequence is TGTGCCAGCAGCTTTGGGGTTAATCAGCCCCAGCATTTT.

In this sample, this clonotype turned up a few times. This beta chain came through as a stray read in a library set up for alpha chains, and its size says little. The CDR3 region has the DNA TGCAGTGCTTCCTTTCAAGAGACCCAGTACTTC. It codes for CSASFQETQYF. The J gene is TRBJ2-5, the V gene TRBV20-1; D remains unclear. The CDR3 is 11 amino acids. Germline V lookup: CDR1 DFQATT, CDR2 SNEGSKA (reference sequence). V was cut by 5 bases and J by 2 bases, with 6 bases left in between.

Sample share makes this clonotype medium-sized. This beta chain represents an off-target read in a library built for alpha chains; its size is of limited meaning. The chain joins TRBV7-2 to TRBJ2-1; TRBD2 agrees at 8 bases. Germline CDR1 is SGHTA and CDR2 is FQGNSA. This CDR3 is 17 amino acids long. Trimming cost V 2 bases and J 4 bases; bases outside gene matches: 10. CDR3 in DNA: TGTGCCAGCAGCTTAAGCCCAGCGGGGGCTTCTTACAATGAGCAGTTCTTC. Encoded protein: CASSLSPAGASYNEQFF.

Sample share makes this clonotype large. In a library made to pick up alpha chains, this beta chain is a stray read with a size that means little. This rearrangement joins TRBV5-6 to TRBJ2-7; tentatively, D is TRBD1 (6 bases). This CDR3 region has 13 residues. Germline assignment: CDR1 SGHDT and CDR2 YYEEEE. V shed 4 bases and J shed 4 bases, with 12 bases lying between them. As DNA, the CDR3 is TGTGCCAGCAGCAGGGGGAAGGCGTACGAGCAGTACTTC. Its protein is CASSRGKAYEQYF.

In this sample, this clonotype turned up many times. For a library built for alpha chains, this beta chain is a stray read; little rests on its size. The chain carries TRBV27 and TRBJ2-1, with 11 nucleotides matching TRBD2. Germline trimming cut 0 bases from V and 5 bases from J; bases unmatched to any gene: 9. Germline CDR1 is MNHEY and CDR2 is SMNVEV (reference sequence). The CDR3 totals 18 residues. The CDR3: CASSLSHLLAGVNNEQFF. In DNA form, the CDR3 reads TGTGCCAGCAGTTTATCGCACTTACTAGCGGGAGTTAACAATGAGCAGTTCTTC.

This clonotype was recorded at least ten times. Being off target in a library aimed at alpha chains, this beta chain has a size of little meaning. This chain links TRBV20-1 with TRBJ1-2; TRBD1 aligns across 10 bases. V trimming: 6 bases; J trimming: 2 bases; junction bases outside the gene matches: 12. This CDR3 is 16 amino acids long. CDR1 DFQATT and CDR2 SNEGSKA come from the germline V gene (reference sequence). The CDR3 region is CSATGTGETINYGYTF. For the CDR3, the DNA is TGCAGTGCAACCGGGACAGGGGAAACTATCAACTATGGCTACACCTTC.

This clonotype was recorded many times. This beta chain is a stray read from a library made for alpha chains; its abundance is not meaningful. The chain carries TRBV19 and TRBJ2-6; 7 nucleotides line up with TRBD1. Germline CDR1 is LNHDA and CDR2 is SQIVND (reference sequence). This CDR3 has 16 residues. The CDR3 DNA sequence: TGTGACGGTGCGTGGGGACAGTCCTCTGGGGCCAACGTCCTGACTTTC. It is translated as CDGAWGQSSGANVLTF.